The 11 T cell receptor beta chains reported below all come from one sample, sequenced in a study of CD8+ T cells in alopecia areata. As the sequencing template, cDNA was produced by extracting RNA and reverse transcribing it. Produced via immunoSEQ multiplex PCR; TCRdb's table is partial and in-frame only. The data show roughly 120,000 clones, roughly two thirds seen once. The specimen sequenced was CD4+ T cells sorted from blood. The receptors come from a human donor in good health.

The CDR3 spells CASSLASSTDTQYF. The CDR3 coding sequence is TGTGCCAGCAGCTTAGCTTCTAGCACAGATACGCAGTATTTT. This chain links TRBV7-2 with TRBJ2-3; D call uncertain. Germline V gene data show CDR1 as SGHTA and CDR2 as FQGNSA. The CDR3 has 14 amino acids. V was pared by 0 bases and J by 0 bases, with 4 bases between. Together with reference TRBV7-2 and TRBJ2-3, the CDR3 gives the full variable domain: GAGVSQSPSNKVTEKGKDVELRCDPISGHTALYWYRQSLGQGLEFLIYFQGNSAPDKSGLPSDRFSAERTGGSVSTLTIQRTQQEDSAVYLCASSLASSTDTQYFGPGTRLTVL.

The DNA of the CDR3 is TGTGCCACCAGCAGAGAGCGGAGCTCCTACAATGAGCAGTTCTTC. The encoded protein is CATSRERSSYNEQFF. The chain combines TRBV15 with TRBJ2-1, with D uncertain. Trimming removed 0 bases at V and 0 bases at J, with 6 bases between. CDR3 size: 15 residues. The V gene's germline CDR1 is LNHNV and CDR2 YYDKDF (reference sequence).

The chain's CDR3 is CSFGQGGTEAFF. The CDR3 coding sequence is TGCAGCTTTGGACAGGGGGGAACTGAAGCTTTCTTT. The chain joins TRBV29-1 to TRBJ1-1; 10 bases align to TRBD1. V dropped 8 bases and J dropped 5; count of bases not matched to a gene: 5. Germline V lookup: CDR1 SQVTM, CDR2 ANQGSEA. The CDR3 totals 12 residues.

The chain is built from TRBV30 and TRBJ1-1; D is unclear. With 1 base removed from V and 7 bases from J, the gap between germline ends came to 7 bases. This CDR3 contains 11 residues. CDR1 and CDR2 (germline): GTSNPN, SVGIG (reference sequence). The CDR3 region is CAWSERIEAFF. The CDR3, as DNA: TGTGCCTGGAGTGAAAGGATTGAAGCTTTCTTT.

V is TRBV29-1 and J is TRBJ1-1; TRBD1 matches at 8 bases. Germline loops: CDR1 SQVTM, CDR2 ANQGSEA. This CDR3 region has 13 residues. V trimming: 4 bases; J trimming: 7 bases; junction bases outside the gene matches: 8. In DNA form, the CDR3 reads TGCAGCGTTGTTCGACAGGGGTTAGATGAAGCTTTCTTT. This translates into CSVVRQGLDEAFF.

This clone has more than one count but fewer than ten. The chain employs TRBV19 and TRBJ2-3; no clear D. CDR1 and CDR2 from the germline V gene are LNHDA and SQIVND (reference sequence). There are 13 residues in the CDR3. Between the trimmed V and J ends, which lost 3 bases and 5 bases, there was a span of 9 bases. CDR3 residues: CASSIQVGDTQYF. The CDR3 DNA reads as TGTGCCAGTAGTATCCAGGTCGGAGATACGCAGTATTTT.

This clone was seen a few times. The chain is built from TRBV29-1 and TRBJ2-7, with 9 bases identical to TRBD1. This CDR3 spans 13 amino acids. V shed 5 bases, J shed 1 base, and the junction held 3 bases outside the gene matches. Per germline, CDR1 SQVTM and CDR2 ANQGSEA. For the CDR3, the DNA is TGCAGCGTTAAGACAGGGGGTTCCTACGAGCAGTACTTC. Its translation is CSVKTGGSYEQYF.

The CDR3 bases are TGCGCCAGCAGCCTCCCCGGGAGGAATCCCTACGAGCAGTACTTC. Protein product: CASSLPGRNPYEQYF. The J gene is TRBJ2-7, the V gene TRBV5-1; TRBD2 aligns across 7 bases. Germline lookup yields CDR1 SGHRS and CDR2 YFSETQ. This CDR3 contains 15 residues. The J segment lost 2 bases and the V segment lost 4 bases, leaving 9 bases of the junction unmatched. The entire variable domain, with the rest obtained from reference TRBV5-1 and TRBJ2-7, is as follows: KAGVTQTPRYLIKTRGQQVTLSCSPISGHRSVSWYQQTPGQGLQFLFEYFSETQRNKGNFPGRFSGRQFSNSRSEMNVSTLELGDSALYLCASSLPGRNPYEQYFGPGTRLTVT.

This chain connects TRBV7-9 to TRBJ2-3; 10 bases agree with TRBD2. CDR3 length: 15 residues. The germline CDR1 and CDR2 sequences are SEHNR and FQNEAQ (reference sequence). With 5 bases clipped from V and 1 base from J, the junction kept 3 bases outside the gene matches. The CDR3 region is CASSPGTSGTDTQYF. The CDR3 DNA is TGTGCCAGCAGCCCCGGGACTAGCGGCACAGATACGCAGTATTTT.

This rearrangement joins TRBV9 to TRBJ2-5; D could derive from TRBD1 or TRBD2 (5 bases each). Germline values: CDR1 SGDLS, CDR2 YYNGEE. The CDR3 is made up of 16 amino acids. Deletions cut 0 bases from V and 1 base from J, with 13 bases between. The CDR3 bases are TGTGCCAGCAGCGTAGGTCCAGGGAGTAGCCAAGAGACCCAGTACTTC. This translates into CASSVGPGSSQETQYF.

In this sample, this clone turned up a few times. CDR3 loop: CASSQVGTATNYEGFF. CDR3 DNA sequence: TGTGCCAGCAGCCAAGTAGGGACAGCGACTAACTACGAGGGGTTCTTC. This rearrangement joins TRBV4-2 to TRBJ2-1; 7 bases line up with TRBD1. CDR1 and CDR2 (germline): LGHNA, YNFKEQ. V shed 1 base and J 15 bases; nucleotides not matched to a gene: 18. This CDR3 spans 16 amino acids.